The table lists the clone carrying this T cell receptor beta chain with many counts. The data belong to a study of T cell repertoires in cytomegalovirus infection. TCRdb recomputed calls from the reads with MiXCR, one row per CDR3 protein. The sample includes around 250,000 distinct CDR3 sequences, about a sixth of them seen just once. This clonotype originated in a human donor in good health (CMV status not recorded). Some clones in this sample may be carry-over from other donors' samples. Sequencing used CD8+ T cells from PBMCs.

CDR3 region: CASSRSGGDQETQYF. The CDR3 DNA follows: TGTGCCAGCAGCCGATCTGGGGGGGATCAAGAGACCCAGTACTTC. The genes are TRBV7-3 and TRBJ2-5; TRBD2 matches at 7 bases. The germline V gene encodes CDR1 SGHTA and CDR2 FQGTGA. V lost 5 bases and J lost 2; bases outside the gene matches: 8. The CDR3 runs to 15 residues.